The 31 T cell receptor beta chains given below trace back to one sample, sequenced in a study of T cells after yellow fever vaccination. A single record per CDR3 protein comes from TCRdb applying MiXCR to the 5' RACE reads. The sample lists about 350,000 distinct CDR3 sequences; around 8.1% were seen once. Here the sequenced sample was PBMCs, taken around 45 days after the first yellow fever vaccination. These receptors were taken from a man between 18 and 35 years old who received the YFV17D yellow fever vaccine.

This clonotype has a handful of counts. The rearrangement uses TRBV7-9 and TRBJ2-1, with D hard to call. The CDR3 has 14 residues. Trimming took off 2 bases at V and 6 bases at J, with 11 bases between the two ends. Germline loops: CDR1 SEHNR, CDR2 FQNEAQ (reference sequence). CDR3 DNA sequence: TGTGCCAGCAGCTTAAATAGTCCGGGCAATGAGCAGTTCTTC. Its protein product is CASSLNSPGNEQFF. Complete variable domain (other parts from reference TRBV7-9 and TRBJ2-1): DTGVSQNPRHKITKRGQNVTFRCDPISEHNRLYWYRQTLGQGPEFLTYFQNEAQLEKSRLLSDRFSAERPKGSFSTLEIQRTEQGDSAMYLCASSLNSPGNEQFFGPGTRLTVL.

Only a few counts were recorded for this clonotype. The genes are TRBV19 and TRBJ2-5; possibly TRBD1 or TRBD2 for D (6 bases each). The CDR3 runs 14 residues. CDR1 and CDR2 (germline): LNHDA, SQIVND (reference sequence). The V end was cut by 2 bases, the J end by 5 bases, with 12 bases between. The DNA of the CDR3 is TGTGCCAGTAGTATAAATTGGGGGGCCGAGACCCAGTACTTC. It specifies CASSINWGAETQYF.

This clonotype was seen only a few times. The gene calls are TRBV29-1 and TRBJ1-4; weak D call: TRBD1 (6 bases). The length of the CDR3 is 13 residues. Per the germline V gene, CDR1 is SQVTM and CDR2 is ANQGSEA. Deletions cut 7 bases from V and 3 bases from J, with 12 bases between. The CDR3 spells CSAAQGPNEKLFF. The CDR3 DNA reads TGCAGCGCCGCACAGGGTCCTAATGAAAAACTGTTTTTT.

In DNA form, the CDR3 reads TGTGCCAGCGGGGGACGGGTCCACTACAATGAGCAGTTCTTC. It yields the protein CASGGRVHYNEQFF. The chain uses TRBV6-2 or TRBV6-3 and TRBJ2-1; TRBD1 or TRBD2 may be the D gene (5 bases each). This CDR3 is 14 amino acids long. V lost 8 bases to trimming and J lost 3 bases, with 14 bases between them. Germline loops: CDR1 MNHEY, CDR2 SVGEGT.

The chain combines TRBV5-1 with TRBJ2-7, with 8 nucleotides matching TRBD1. CDR3 size: 13 residues. The trim removed 4 bases at V and 5 bases at J, leaving 5 bases unmatched. The V gene's germline CDR1 is SGHRS and CDR2 YFSETQ. The CDR3: CASSPRGRNEQYF. CDR3 DNA: TGCGCCAGCAGCCCCAGGGGGCGTAACGAGCAGTACTTC.

This clonotype was observed a handful of times. The chain links TRBV12-3 or TRBV12-4 to TRBJ2-3; D may be TRBD1 (6 bases). CDR3 length equals 15 residues. Trimming pared 2 bases from V and 5 bases from J, leaving 14 bases between. CDR3 sequence: CASSLYRAGGDTQYF. The CDR3, as DNA: TGTGCCAGCAGTTTATACAGGGCCGGAGGAGATACGCAGTATTTT.

This chain uses TRBV7-9 with TRBJ1-2; TRBD1 might be the D (5 bases). The CDR3 has 15 residues. Germline CDR1 and CDR2: SEHNR and FQNEAQ (reference sequence). The germline V and J ends were trimmed by 1 base and 7 bases, with 16 bases remaining between them. In DNA form, the CDR3 reads TGTGCCAGCAGCTTAGTCCCTCACGCGGGGGGTGGCTACACCTTC. This translates into CASSLVPHAGGGYTF.

In this sample, this clonotype turned up a few times. CDR3 protein: CASTLQGSEQYF. CDR3 DNA: TGTGCCAGCACCTTACAGGGTAGCGAGCAGTACTTC. The chain links TRBV12-3 or TRBV12-4 to TRBJ2-7, with a weak D call TRBD1 (6 bases). The CDR3 is 12 amino acids. Trimming took off 7 bases at V and 6 bases at J, with 13 bases between the two ends.

The V gene is TRBV19, the J gene TRBJ2-2; 10 positions agree with TRBD1. This CDR3 comprises 15 residues. The J segment lost 6 bases and the V segment lost 7 bases, leaving 8 bases of the junction unmatched. The germline gives CDR1 LNHDA, CDR2 SQIVND (reference sequence). The CDR3 DNA reads TGTGCCAGTAAGGACAGGGGGTCCGTTGCCGGGGAGCTGTTTTTT. Protein product: CASKDRGSVAGELFF.

This clonotype was observed a few times. The V gene is TRBV7-2, the J gene TRBJ1-1, with 9 nucleotides matching TRBD1. The germline gives CDR1 SGHTA, CDR2 FQGNSA. The V segment lost 10 bases and the J segment 5 bases; nucleotides outside the gene matches: 8. CDR3 length: 13 residues. In DNA form, the CDR3 reads TGTGCCACCCTACAGGGGGCGCGTACTGAAGCTTTCTTT. Residues: CATLQGARTEAFF.

This clonotype was picked up a small number of times. The rearrangement uses TRBV12-3 or TRBV12-4 and TRBJ2-7; either TRBD1 or TRBD2 may fit D (5 bases each). The ends were cut back, 5 bases at V and 2 bases at J, with 10 bases in the middle. This CDR3 contains 13 residues. In DNA form, the CDR3 reads TGTGCCAGCAGTCAGGGACGGACCTACGAGCAGTACTTC. It yields the protein CASSQGRTYEQYF.

The rearrangement joins TRBV5-1 to TRBJ2-3, with TRBD1 matching 8 bases. The ends lost 3 bases at V and 4 bases at J; junction bases unmatched: 4. The CDR3 spans 14 residues. Germline V gene lookup returns CDR1 SGHRS and CDR2 YFSETQ. This CDR3 is CASSSDRVSDTQYF. The DNA for the CDR3 is TGCGCCAGCAGCTCGGACAGGGTTTCAGATACGCAGTATTTT.

V gene TRBV4-1 combines with J gene TRBJ2-7, with D unresolved. The V and J ends lost 0 bases and 5 bases respectively, with 8 bases between them. Germline CDR1 reads MGHRA; CDR2 reads YSYEKL. CDR3 length: 13 amino acids. The CDR3 nucleotides are TGCGCCAGCAGCCAAGACCGTGGGGACGAGCAGTACTTC. It translates to CASSQDRGDEQYF.

The chain carries TRBV18 and TRBJ2-7, with 7 bases lining up with TRBD1. Germline V CDR1 and CDR2: KGHSH, LQKENI. V shed 3 bases and J 0 bases; nucleotides not matched to a gene: 14. The CDR3 loop spans 18 amino acids. The CDR3 bases are TGTGCCAGCTCACCTTACGATGCCGGGACAGCCAACTCCTACGAGCAGTACGTC. Protein: CASSPYDAGTANSYEQYV.

V gene TRBV6-2 or TRBV6-3 combines with J gene TRBJ1-2, with 8 positions matching TRBD1. Unmatched junction bases numbered 13, after V lost 5 bases and J lost 2 bases. This CDR3 has 17 residues. Looked up from germline, CDR1 is MNHEY and CDR2 is SVGEGT. The CDR3: CASSHQTGEIENYGYTF. CDR3 coding DNA: TGTGCCAGCAGTCACCAGACAGGGGAAATAGAAAACTATGGCTACACCTTC.

The CDR3 reads CASSRSASGGLKNNEQFF. Here the CDR3 DNA reads TGTGCCAGCTCACGGTCGGCTAGCGGGGGCCTAAAAAACAATGAGCAGTTCTTC. This rearrangement joins TRBV18 to TRBJ2-1; 10 nucleotides line up with TRBD2. Germline values: CDR1 KGHSH, CDR2 LQKENI. The CDR3 runs 18 residues. The V and J ends lost 4 bases and 5 bases, in that order; junction bases with no gene match: 14.

This clonotype was seen many times. The chain carries TRBV6-5 and TRBJ2-5, with 10 bases lining up with TRBD2. Trimming cost V 0 bases and J 6 bases; bases outside gene matches: 7. Germline V gene data show CDR1 as MNHEY and CDR2 as SVGAGI. The CDR3 is made up of 16 amino acids. The CDR3 sequence is CASSYSNLAGAKTQYF. The CDR3 DNA sequence: TGTGCCAGCAGTTACTCGAACCTAGCGGGGGCAAAGACCCAGTACTTC.

This clonotype was counted only a few times. At one boundary the junction diverges from the germline segment, which might be a read error. The genes are TRBV20-1 and TRBJ2-3, with 8 bases matching TRBD1. This CDR3 spans 14 amino acids. Germline loops: CDR1 DFQATT, CDR2 SNEGSKA (reference sequence). CDR3 sequence (DNA): TGCTGTGCGTCAGGGGGCTCCTTCACAGATACGCAGTATTTT. Its translation: CCASGGSFTDTQYF.

This chain uses TRBV7-9 with TRBJ1-1; D ambiguous. Germline CDR1 SEHNR, CDR2 FQNEAQ (reference sequence). Trimming pared 5 bases from V and 4 bases from J, leaving 20 bases between. This CDR3 has 16 residues. The CDR3 bases are TGTGCCAGCAGCCCAAGGCCAGCTTATTTAGGCACTGAAGCTTTCTTT. Protein product: CASSPRPAYLGTEAFF. Filled out from reference TRBV7-9 and TRBJ1-1, the complete variable domain reads DTGVSQNPRHKITKRGQNVTFRCDPISEHNRLYWYRQTLGQGPEFLTYFQNEAQLEKSRLLSDRFSAERPKGSFSTLEIQRTEQGDSAMYLCASSPRPAYLGTEAFFGQGTRLTVV.

The chain has TRBV7-3 and TRBJ2-7; weak D call: TRBD1 (5 bases). CDR3 size: 13 residues. Trimming stripped 4 bases from V and 2 bases from J, with 9 bases between. The germline CDR1 and CDR2 sequences are SGHTA and FQGTGA. The CDR3, as DNA: TGTGCCAGCAGCTCGGACATAACCTACGAGCAGTACGTC. Translated: CASSSDITYEQYV.

The chain employs TRBV3-1 and TRBJ1-5; D perhaps matches TRBD1 (5 bases). This CDR3 comprises 15 residues. Germline lookup yields CDR1 LGHDT and CDR2 YNNKEL (reference sequence). The V end was cut by 4 bases, the J end by 0 bases, with 10 bases between. CDR3 sequence: CASSRGRNSNQPQHF. CDR3 coding DNA: TGTGCCAGCAGCCGGGGGAGGAATAGCAATCAGCCCCAGCATTTT.

The chain combines TRBV27 with TRBJ1-5, with a tentative D call TRBD1 (5 bases). The CDR3 consists of 17 residues. Trimming removed 6 bases at V and 1 base at J, with 19 bases between. CDR1 MNHEY and CDR2 SMNVEV come from the germline V gene (reference sequence). The CDR3 spells CASSPLRVEGSNQPQHF. The CDR3 DNA sequence: TGTGCCAGCAGCCCACTCAGGGTTGAAGGGAGCAATCAGCCCCAGCATTTT.

This clonotype was found many times. This chain links TRBV29-1 with TRBJ2-1, with a possible D match to TRBD2 (5 bases). This CDR3 has 11 residues. Trimming removed 5 bases from V and 6 bases from J, with 8 bases in between. The germline V gene encodes CDR1 SQVTM and CDR2 ANQGSEA. In DNA form, the CDR3 reads TGCAGCGTTTCCGGGGTCAATGAGCAGTTCTTC. Translation gives CSVSGVNEQFF.

The chain recombines TRBV5-1 with TRBJ2-3; TRBD2 agrees at 9 bases. Per germline, CDR1 SGHRS and CDR2 YFSETQ. The V gene end was trimmed by 7 bases and the J gene end by 4 bases; junction bases not matched to a gene: 4. This CDR3 comprises 13 residues. The CDR3 sequence is CASGAGGPDTQYF. CDR3 sequence (DNA): TGCGCCAGCGGGGCGGGGGGGCCAGATACGCAGTATTTT.

The chain couples TRBV4-1 to TRBJ1-6; no firm D call. V dropped 0 bases and J dropped 0 bases, with 9 bases sitting between them. The CDR3 contains 17 residues. CDR1 and CDR2 from the germline V gene are MGHRA and YSYEKL. The CDR3 protein is CASSQDKDSSYNSPLHF. CDR3 in DNA: TGCGCCAGCAGCCAAGATAAGGATAGCTCCTATAATTCACCCCTCCACTTT.

This chain joins TRBV7-2 and TRBJ2-3; D remains ambiguous. V was shortened by 4 bases and J by 5 bases, with 10 bases between the two germline ends. The CDR3 covers 13 residues. CDR1 is SGHTA, CDR2 FQGNSA, per germline. In DNA, the CDR3 is TGTGCCAGCAGCTCTACTCGAAAAGATACGCAGTATTTT. Protein sequence: CASSSTRKDTQYF.

The chain is built from TRBV20-1 and TRBJ1-2, with 8 bases lining up with TRBD1. Germline V CDR1 and CDR2: DFQATT, SNEGSKA (reference sequence). V trimming: 6 bases; J trimming: 4 bases; junction bases outside the gene matches: 4. This CDR3 spans 12 amino acids. CDR3 nucleotides: TGCAGTGCAATGGGACAGGCCTATGGCTACACCTTC. It translates to CSAMGQAYGYTF.

There are a few counts of this clonotype. This chain joins TRBV10-3 and TRBJ1-2; no clear D. CDR1 is ENHRY, CDR2 SYGVKD, per germline. CDR3 length: 13 amino acids. V gave up 2 bases and J gave up 5 bases, with 9 bases separating them. The CDR3 reads CAISETGNYGYTF. CDR3 nucleotide sequence: TGTGCCATCAGTGAGACGGGGAATTATGGCTACACCTTC.

This clonotype was seen more than once but under ten times. The chain combines TRBV19 with TRBJ2-5; TRBD2 might be the D (5 bases). The V gene lost 2 bases and the J gene lost 5 bases, with 9 bases spanning the gap. Germline loops: CDR1 LNHDA, CDR2 SQIVND (reference sequence). The CDR3 length is 13 residues. The CDR3 reads CASSIRLSETQYF. CDR3 coding DNA: TGTGCCAGTAGTATAAGACTATCGGAGACCCAGTACTTC. The whole variable domain, filled in from reference TRBV19 and TRBJ2-5, reads DGGITQSPKYLFRKEGQNVTLSCEQNLNHDAMYWYRQDPGQGLRLIYYSQIVNDFQKGDIAEGYSVSREKKESFPLTVTSAQKNPTAFYLCASSIRLSETQYFGPGTRLLVL.

This clonotype has only a few counts. This chain uses TRBV19 with TRBJ2-1; possibly TRBD2 for D (6 bases). The CDR3 consists of 12 residues. Germline V CDR1 and CDR2: LNHDA, SQIVND (reference sequence). The V end was cut by 10 bases, the J end by 4 bases, with 11 bases between. The CDR3 here is CATGGLYNEQFF. The CDR3 DNA reads as TGTGCCACCGGGGGACTGTACAATGAGCAGTTCTTC. Looking up the rest from reference TRBV19 and TRBJ2-1 gives the full variable domain: DGGITQSPKYLFRKEGQNVTLSCEQNLNHDAMYWYRQDPGQGLRLIYYSQIVNDFQKGDIAEGYSVSREKKESFPLTVTSAQKNPTAFYLCATGGLYNEQFFGPGTRLTVL.

The sample holds many counts of this clonotype. DNA of the CDR3: TGTGCCAGCAGTTTTATTAAGGGGCAGTGGCCTTTCTTT. Translating it yields CASSFIKGQWPFF. The V gene is TRBV27, the J gene TRBJ1-1, with D perhaps TRBD1 (5 bases). Germline V gene lookup returns CDR1 MNHEY and CDR2 SMNVEV (reference sequence). The V end lost 3 bases, the J end lost 12 bases, and 17 bases lay between the germline ends. This CDR3 has 13 residues.